This entry lists 12 T cell receptor beta chains sequenced from one sample in a study of blood T cell repertoires in COVID-19 (dated by TCRdb to the early 2020s). The library was obtained by the immunoSEQ multiplex PCR assay. What TCRdb holds here is the immuneACCESS table cut down to in-frame rearrangements. Part of the clones is not present; checked against another copy, under half of the missing clones reflect an unresolved V gene, and the others are unexplained. The sample table holds about 150,000 clones, of which roughly 90% were seen once. Clones ranked in the top ten supply approximately 6.5% of the sample. Input material: PBMCs or T cells enriched from blood (not recorded which). The receptors derive from a woman aged 45-65 years who had recovered from COVID-19.

This chain connects TRBV2 to TRBJ2-2; 11 bases line up with TRBD1. The germline V gene encodes CDR1 SNHLY and CDR2 FYNNEI. The ends lost 7 bases at V and 7 bases at J; junction bases unmatched: 8. The CDR3 sequence is 15 residues long. Here the CDR3 DNA reads TGTGCCAGCACCCCAAGGACAGGGGGCATCGGGGAGCTGTTTTTT. Its translation is CASTPRTGGIGELFF.

The rearrangement uses TRBV29-1 and TRBJ2-1; 10 bases map to TRBD2. This CDR3 spans 13 amino acids. With 3 bases clipped from V and 10 bases from J, the junction kept 6 bases outside the gene matches. In germline, CDR1 is SQVTM, CDR2 ANQGSEA. The CDR3 spells CSVDLAGVWEQFF. The CDR3 coding sequence is TGCAGCGTTGATCTAGCGGGAGTGTGGGAGCAGTTCTTC.

The J gene is TRBJ2-2, the V gene TRBV27, with 11 nucleotides matching TRBD2. Trimming removed 6 bases from V and 2 bases from J; junction bases left unmatched: 8. CDR3 size: 17 residues. Per germline, CDR1 MNHEY and CDR2 SMNVEV (reference sequence). The CDR3 region is CASRTRLAGPNTGELFF. The CDR3 DNA reads TGTGCCAGCAGGACCAGACTAGCGGGACCTAACACCGGGGAGCTGTTTTTT.

The chain combines TRBV11-2 with TRBJ2-1; TRBD2 agrees at 9 bases. The germline gives CDR1 SGHAT, CDR2 FQNNGV. The CDR3 totals 17 residues. The J segment lost 12 bases and the V segment lost 4 bases, leaving 19 bases of the junction unmatched. The CDR3 sequence is CASSSWAGLAGPQGQFF. CDR3 nucleotide sequence: TGTGCCAGCAGCTCTTGGGCGGGGCTAGCGGGACCCCAGGGGCAGTTCTTC. Full variable domain (outside the CDR3, taken from reference TRBV11-2 and TRBJ2-1): EAGVAQSPRYKIIEKRQSVAFWCNPISGHATLYWYQQILGQGPKLLIQFQNNGVVDDSQLPKDRFSAERLKGVDSTLKIQPAKLEDSAVYLCASSSWAGLAGPQGQFFGPGTRLTVL.

The V and J genes are TRBV10-3 and TRBJ2-7, with 9 bases that match TRBD1. Germline trimming cut 6 bases from V and 2 bases from J; bases unmatched to any gene: 5. CDR3 length equals 14 residues. Germline-derived CDR1 and CDR2 are ENHRY and SYGVKD. The CDR3 DNA reads TGTGCCATCAGGGACGACAGGGGGACCTACGAGCAGTACTTC. It yields the protein CAIRDDRGTYEQYF.

The chain links TRBV30 to TRBJ1-2; the D is unclear. Germline V gene lookup returns CDR1 GTSNPN and CDR2 SVGIG (reference sequence). The CDR3 runs to 14 residues. The ends were cut back, 5 bases at V and 8 bases at J, with 21 bases in the middle. Here the CDR3 DNA reads TGTGCCTGGTTGCGAGAGGGCGCAAGGGTCGGCTACACCTTC. Encoded protein: CAWLREGARVGYTF. Full variable domain (rest looked up from reference TRBV30 and TRBJ1-2): SQTIHQWPATLVQPVGSPLSLECTVEGTSNPNLYWYRQAAGRGLQLLFYSVGIGQISSEVPQNLSASRPQDRQFILSSKKLLLSDSGFYLCAWLREGARVGYTFGSGTRLTVV.

The rearrangement links TRBV24-1 to TRBJ1-2, with D perhaps TRBD1 (6 bases). Germline V CDR1 and CDR2: KGHDR, SFDVKD. This CDR3 contains 14 residues. The germline V and J ends were trimmed by 2 bases and 3 bases, with 9 bases remaining between them. The CDR3 reads CATSDWDNDYGYTF. Here the CDR3 DNA reads TGTGCCACCAGTGATTGGGACAACGACTATGGCTACACCTTC.

This clone was seen once. The chain uses TRBV9 and TRBJ2-1; 12 positions agree with TRBD2. The CDR3 loop spans 16 amino acids. Germline V gene lookup returns CDR1 SGDLS and CDR2 YYNGEE. The V segment lost 0 bases and the J segment 10 bases; nucleotides outside the gene matches: 8. The CDR3 sequence is CASSVAPSGGGGEQFF. The CDR3, as DNA: TGTGCCAGCAGCGTAGCCCCTAGCGGGGGGGGCGGGGAGCAGTTCTTC.

The rearrangement links TRBV4-3 to TRBJ2-6, with 10 bases that match TRBD2. Germline-derived CDR1 and CDR2 are LGHNA and YSLEER. Trimming cost V 4 bases and J 0 bases; bases outside gene matches: 6. This CDR3 has 18 residues. The CDR3 spells CASSRGSSGSSGANVLTF. CDR3 nucleotides: TGCGCCAGCAGCCGAGGGTCTAGCGGGAGCTCTGGGGCCAACGTCCTGACTTTC.

The V call is TRBV29-1, the J call TRBJ2-1, with D possibly TRBD2 on 5 matching bases. Per germline, CDR1 SQVTM and CDR2 ANQGSEA. V dropped 6 bases and J dropped 10 bases, with 13 bases sitting between them. The CDR3 has 11 residues. CDR3 protein: CSVASGYEQFF. The DNA of the CDR3 is TGCAGCGTGGCGAGCGGTTACGAGCAGTTCTTC.

This clone was observed a single time. J is TRBJ2-1 and V is TRBV2, with 14 positions matching TRBD2. The germline gives CDR1 SNHLY, CDR2 FYNNEI. This CDR3 spans 16 amino acids. J gave up 8 bases and V 6 bases, and 9 bases lay outside the gene matches. The CDR3 nucleotides are TGTGCCAGCAGGGGGGTAGGGACTAGCGGGAGATATGAGCAGTTCTTC. This encodes CASRGVGTSGRYEQFF.

The V call is TRBV18, the J call TRBJ2-7; D is unclear. Germline CDR1 and CDR2: KGHSH and LQKENI. Between the trimmed V and J ends, which lost 3 bases and 2 bases, there was a span of 11 bases. The CDR3 runs 14 residues. CDR3 sequence: CASSPSPTPYEQYF. The CDR3, as DNA: TGTGCCAGCTCACCCTCCCCTACTCCCTACGAGCAGTACTTC.